The sequence of this T cell receptor beta chain was determined in a study of T-cell reconstitution after alpha-beta-depleted transplantation in children. Study observations and caveats: Newly generated T cells supplied most T-cell counts and diversity one year post-transplant. Alpha-beta T cells about two months after transplant reportedly derived from several hundred expanded graft clones.

A TCRbeta library incorporating unique molecular identifiers was prepared. MiXCR, applied by TCRdb to the PCR reads, yields one record per CDR3 protein. The profile shows fewer than 500,000 distinct CDR3 sequences, roughly two fifths of them singletons. Trimming removed 5 bases at V and 0 bases at J, with 11 bases between. CDR3 length: 14 residues. Germline V CDR1 and CDR2: SSHAT, FNYEAQ (reference sequence). Worth noting for this clonotype: The target antigen is unknown.

The sample here was PBMCs, taken before TCRalphabeta/CD19-depleted stem cell transplant. The source of this sequence is a girl aged 2-10 years with aplastic anemia, due to receive a stem cell transplant. The genes are TRBV7-7 and TRBJ2-7, with D possibly TRBD1 on 5 matching bases. CDR3 loop: CASSQGDASYEQYF. For the CDR3, the DNA is TGTGCCAGCAGCCAGGGCGACGCCTCCTACGAGCAGTACTTC.